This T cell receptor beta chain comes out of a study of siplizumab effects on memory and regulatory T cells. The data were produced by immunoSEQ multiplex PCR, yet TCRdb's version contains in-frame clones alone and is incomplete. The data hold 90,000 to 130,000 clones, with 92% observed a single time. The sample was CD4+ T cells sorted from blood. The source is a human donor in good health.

The CDR3 nucleotides are TGTGCCAGCAGAGCCCGTAGATACACTGAAGCTTTCTTT. It yields the protein CASRARRYTEAFF. The V gene is TRBV2, the J gene TRBJ1-1; D uncertain. With 6 bases removed from V and 3 bases from J, the gap between germline ends came to 11 bases. The CDR3 contains 13 residues. Germline CDR1 SNHLY, CDR2 FYNNEI.